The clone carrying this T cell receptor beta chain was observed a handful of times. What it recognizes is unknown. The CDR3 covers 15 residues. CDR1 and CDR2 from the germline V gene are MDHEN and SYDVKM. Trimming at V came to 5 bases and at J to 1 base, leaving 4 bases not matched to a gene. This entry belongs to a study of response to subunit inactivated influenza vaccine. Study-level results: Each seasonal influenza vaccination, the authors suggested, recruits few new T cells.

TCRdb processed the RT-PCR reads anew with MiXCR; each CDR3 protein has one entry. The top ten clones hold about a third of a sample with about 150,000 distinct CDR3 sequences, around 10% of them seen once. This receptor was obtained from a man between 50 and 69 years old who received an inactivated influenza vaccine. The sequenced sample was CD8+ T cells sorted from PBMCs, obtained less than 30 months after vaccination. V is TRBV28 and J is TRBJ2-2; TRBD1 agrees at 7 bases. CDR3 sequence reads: CASSTYRGNTGELFF. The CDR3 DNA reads TGTGCCAGCAGTACATACAGGGGGAACACCGGGGAGCTGTTTTTT.